This T cell receptor (beta chain) was captured in a study of blood T cell repertoires in COVID-19. Study details: Acute and convalescent COVID-19 specimens originated in the United States, Italy and Spain. The cDNA or gDNA used as material had been derived from T cells, B-cell-depleted T cells, or PBMCs.

Germline CDR1 is SGHNT and CDR2 is YYREEE (reference sequence). Between the trimmed V and J ends, which lost 4 bases and 8 bases, there was a span of 16 bases. The CDR3 contains 14 residues. How the authors handled the data: For nucleated cells, counts were estimated from reference gene primer amplification. Using immunoSEQ multiplex PCR, the repertoire was profiled, and TCRdb retains in-frame clones only, with some absent. Clone size and V and J calls were adopted from that table, with D and trimming inferred from the DNA. There are about 100,000 clones in the sample; roughly 88% occur only once, and 5% lies in the top ten.

This receptor was obtained from a human donor in a cohort sampled during active COVID-19. The J gene is TRBJ2-1, the V gene TRBV5-4, with D possibly TRBD1 on 6 matching bases. The sample consisted of peripheral blood. The CDR3 loop reads CASSPERGSYEQFF. The DNA of the CDR3 is TGTGCCAGCAGCCCGGAAAGGGGGAGTTATGAGCAGTTCTTC. The full variable domain, rest sourced from reference TRBV5-4 and TRBJ2-1, is ETGVTQSPTHLIKTRGQQVTLRCSSQSGHNTVSWYQQALGQGPQFIFQYYREEENGRGNFPPRFSGLQFPNYSSELNVNALELDDSALYLCASSPERGSYEQFFGPGTRLTVL.